This T cell receptor (beta chain) was obtained from a study of blood T cell repertoires in COVID-19. Turning to the study itself: PBMCs, B-cell-depleted T cells, or T cells provided the cDNA or gDNA that made up the material.

The CDR3 runs 12 residues. Germline CDR1 reads MGHDK; CDR2 reads SYGVNS. V was pared by 1 base and J by 8 bases, with 8 bases between. Study processing details: Quantification of nucleated cells was approximated via reference gene primer amplification. TCRdb keeps only in-frame clones here, not all; method: immunoSEQ multiplex PCR. The DNA was the basis for D and trimming; V, J and clone size are from that table. This sample yields about 210,000 clones, of which roughly nine tenths are seen a single time; roughly 8.8% belongs to the top ten. Cohort placement rested on clinical history that participants reported themselves. Cohort 3 recovered donors had two negative PCRs, clearance, or symptom resolution.

This receptor was obtained from a woman aged 18-29 years who had recovered from COVID-19. The chain recombines TRBV25-1 with TRBJ1-1, with D tentatively TRBD1 (5 bases). The sequencing input was PBMCs or T cells enriched from blood (not recorded which). The CDR3 sequence is CASSEWAGEAFF. The CDR3 bases are TGTGCCAGCAGTGAATGGGCAGGGGAAGCTTTCTTT. Full variable domain (missing parts from reference TRBV25-1 and TRBJ1-1): EADIYQTPRYLVIGTGKKITLECSQTMGHDKMYWYQQDPGMELHLIHYSYGVNSTEKGDLSSESTVSRIRTEHFPLTLESARPSHTSQYLCASSEWAGEAFFGQGTRLTVV.